The clone carrying this T cell receptor (beta chain) occurred many times. The investigators reverse transcribed all of the isolated RNA, so they sequenced expressed TCRB transcripts. Here immunoSEQ multiplex PCR was the method, and the copy in TCRdb shows in-frame clones only, minus some. Of roughly 300,000 clones in the sample, roughly 8% were seen once. The data were obtained in a study of beta chain features in type 1 diabetes. The clonotype comes from a woman between 18 and 29 years old in good health. The sequencing sample was made of central memory CD4+ T cells from blood.

The CDR3: CASTLLAGSTDTQYF. The CDR3 nucleotides read TGCGCCAGCACCCTCTTAGCGGGAAGCACAGATACGCAGTATTTT. The chain links TRBV5-1 to TRBJ2-3, with 8 bases that match TRBD2. Germline V gene data show CDR1 as SGHRS and CDR2 as YFSETQ. With V trimmed by 6 bases and J by 0 bases, 6 bases remained unmatched. CDR3 length equals 15 residues. Full variable domain (outside the CDR3, taken from reference TRBV5-1 and TRBJ2-3): KAGVTQTPRYLIKTRGQQVTLSCSPISGHRSVSWYQQTPGQGLQFLFEYFSETQRNKGNFPGRFSGRQFSNSRSEMNVSTLELGDSALYLCASTLLAGSTDTQYFGPGTRLTVL.